The present T cell receptor (beta chain) was sequenced within a study of CD8+ T cells in alopecia areata. Study-level findings and limits: Higher clonality and more expanded CD8+ clones appeared in lesional than normal scalp.

Of note for this clone: Its antigen is not known.

The treatment here: oral pan-JAK inhibitor, 5-10 mg twice daily. Those with alopecia areata gave lesional scalp punch biopsies and peripheral blood. From PBMCs, CD4+ and CD8+ T cells were sorted. Investigators isolated RNA and reverse transcribed it into cDNA to act as the sequencing template. Clones were read by immunoSEQ multiplex PCR, and TCRdb kept only the in-frame ones, dropping some. The sample shows 200,000 to 250,000 clones, 64% of them seen only once. V was clipped by 5 bases and J by 5 bases, with 18 bases between them. This CDR3 contains 15 residues. CDR1 is SGHVS, CDR2 FQNEAQ, per germline.

This chain links TRBV7-8 with TRBJ1-1, with D possibly matching TRBD1 (5 bases). The input for sequencing was CD4+ T cells sorted from blood, taken at week 4, from a patient treated with tofacitinib. This clonotype was obtained from a human donor with alopecia areata. The DNA of the CDR3 is TGTGCCAGCAGCCTCATTGAGGGGCGCGGAACTGAAGCTTTCTTT. This sequence encodes CASSLIEGRGTEAFF.